This TCR beta chain stems from a study of T cell responses to AZD1222 COVID-19 vaccine. Overall study findings and caveats: Among spike-specific TCRs, nearly half reportedly target unmutated variant regions. Repertoire samples came only from after the peak T cell response. The study identified only five to seven AZD1222 recipients as seropositive at baseline.

As for this clone: The antigen is unknown.

This table comes from immunoSEQ multiplex PCR, and its TCRdb copy is limited to in-frame clones, with some not included. Here the sample spans roughly 150,000 clones, roughly nine tenths being singletons. CDR3 length equals 16 residues. Germline V gene sequence: CDR1 SGHRS, CDR2 YFSETQ. Germline trimming cut 2 bases from V and 1 base from J; bases unmatched to any gene: 2. Here the sequenced sample was peripheral blood, taken on day 0 of AZD1222 vaccination. This clonotype was obtained from an adult in good health. V usage is TRBV5-1 and J usage is TRBJ2-2; 10 bases agree with TRBD2. CDR3 sequence (DNA): TGCGCCAGCAGCTTCCTAGCGGGGGAGAACACCGGGGAGCTGTTTTTT. This encodes CASSFLAGENTGELFF.